The 27 T cell receptor beta chains presented below share a single source sample, sequenced in a study of T-cell memory formation after mild COVID-19 (dated by TCRdb to the early 2020s). The library was prepared using 5' RACE. The sample was run on an Illumina NovaSeq 6000. TCRdb reprocessed the public reads (quality trimming at Q25 with fastp, clone calling with MiXCR) and kept in-frame beta chains. Each entry merges the rows of one CDR3 protein and shows their most common DNA and genes. The sample table records about 180,000 distinct CDR3 sequences; roughly 18% of these occur just once. The ten largest account for more than 3% of the sample. Input material: PBMCs or a T cell subset sorted from them (not recorded which). The receptors here all came from a young man who had mild COVID-19 (a few samples of this study predate the infection). The sample titles of this study are shuffled in the database, so cell type and time point are left out; the donor was told from shared clones.

The chain is built from TRBV7-2 and TRBJ2-3; TRBD2 aligns across 10 bases. V lost 0 bases to trimming and J lost 7 bases; unmatched junction nucleotides: 7. Germline values: CDR1 SGHTA, CDR2 FQGNSA. This CDR3 has 16 residues. CDR3 in amino acids: CASSLAPAGGHYTQYF. The DNA for the CDR3 is TGTGCCAGCAGCTTAGCGCCAGCGGGGGGGCACTATACGCAGTATTTT.

This clonotype was counted between two and nine times. This chain uses TRBV7-2 with TRBJ2-3; 7 bases fit TRBD2. CDR1 is SGHTA, CDR2 FQGNSA, per germline. After removal of 5 bases from V and 1 base from J, the junction contained 6 bases not matched to a gene. CDR3 length: 15 amino acids. This CDR3 reads CASSLGTTGTDTQYF. The CDR3 nucleotides are TGTGCCAGCAGCCTCGGGACTACCGGCACAGATACGCAGTATTTT. Combining the CDR3 with reference TRBV7-2 and TRBJ2-3 gives the whole variable domain GAGVSQSPSNKVTEKGKDVELRCDPISGHTALYWYRQSLGQGLEFLIYFQGNSAPDKSGLPSDRFSAERTGGSVSTLTIQRTQQEDSAVYLCASSLGTTGTDTQYFGPGTRLTVL.

This clonotype was picked up a small number of times. V gene TRBV14 combines with J gene TRBJ2-7; 9 nucleotides match TRBD1. Germline values: CDR1 SGHDN, CDR2 FVKESK. V lost 5 bases and J lost 6; bases outside the gene matches: 14. This CDR3 is built from 16 residues. The CDR3 loop is CASSDWDRVYSGEQYF. The CDR3, as DNA: TGTGCCAGCAGCGATTGGGACAGGGTTTATTCCGGCGAGCAGTACTTC.

This clonotype was seen a few times. This sequence joins TRBV18 and TRBJ2-3; D ambiguous. CDR1 is KGHSH and CDR2 is LQKENI in the germline V gene. The germline V and J ends were trimmed by 1 base and 4 bases, with 12 bases remaining between them. The CDR3 spans 15 residues. CDR3 amino acids: CASSPQAQSADTQYF. The CDR3 coding sequence is TGTGCCAGCTCACCACAAGCCCAAAGTGCAGATACGCAGTATTTT.

This clonotype came up a few times. The chain joins TRBV6-5 to TRBJ1-2; possible D gene TRBD1, 6 bases. Germline CDR1 reads MNHEY; CDR2 reads SVGAGI. This CDR3 comprises 13 residues. Trimming removed 0 bases at V and 8 bases at J, with 10 bases between. The CDR3 coding sequence is TGTGCCAGCAGTTACTCGAGGACAGACGGCTACACCTTC. Protein sequence: CASSYSRTDGYTF.

This clonotype was detected only a few times. The chain employs TRBV3-1 and TRBJ2-3, with 9 bases aligning to TRBD2. The CDR3 totals 13 residues. CDR1 is LGHDT and CDR2 is YNNKEL in the germline V gene (reference sequence). The V gene end was trimmed by 7 bases and the J gene end by 5 bases; junction bases not matched to a gene: 4. This CDR3 reads CASIPTSGDTQYF. CDR3 nucleotides: TGTGCCAGCATTCCGACTAGCGGAGATACGCAGTATTTT.

The J gene is TRBJ2-3, the V gene TRBV5-1; D remains ambiguous. Germline CDR1 is SGHRS and CDR2 is YFSETQ. V dropped 4 bases and J dropped 0 bases, with 9 bases sitting between them. This CDR3 has 14 residues. CDR3: CASSPLPSTDTQYF. DNA of the CDR3: TGCGCCAGCAGCCCCTTACCCAGCACAGATACGCAGTATTTT. The full variable domain, its missing parts supplied by reference TRBV5-1 and TRBJ2-3, is KAGVTQTPRYLIKTRGQQVTLSCSPISGHRSVSWYQQTPGQGLQFLFEYFSETQRNKGNFPGRFSGRQFSNSRSEMNVSTLELGDSALYLCASSPLPSTDTQYFGPGTRLTVL.

This clonotype was picked up a small number of times. J is TRBJ2-7 and V is TRBV11-3; 10 bases agree with TRBD1. There are 12 residues in the CDR3. The germline V gene has CDR1 SGHNT and CDR2 YENEEA. The V segment lost 4 bases and the J segment 6 bases; nucleotides outside the gene matches: 0. The CDR3 DNA follows: TGTGCCAGCAGCTGGACAGGGGGCGAGCAGTACTTC. It specifies CASSWTGGEQYF.

This chain joins TRBV7-2 and TRBJ1-5; perhaps TRBD1 as D (5 bases). The germline CDR1 and CDR2 sequences are SGHTA and FQGNSA. The V end lost 5 bases, the J end lost 6 bases, and 17 bases lay between the germline ends. This CDR3 spans 15 amino acids. The CDR3 sequence is CASSPAAGDAQPQHF. DNA for the CDR3: TGTGCCAGCAGCCCCGCGGCCGGGGACGCTCAGCCCCAGCATTTT.

The CDR3 spells CASTLGRGGEQYF. The CDR3 DNA reads as TGTGCCAGCACTCTAGGCAGGGGCGGCGAGCAGTACTTC. The chain is built from TRBV6-5 and TRBJ2-7; possibly TRBD1 for D (6 bases). V gave up 7 bases and J gave up 6 bases, with 16 bases separating them. The CDR3 has 13 residues. Germline loops: CDR1 MNHEY, CDR2 SVGAGI.

The chain is built from TRBV18 and TRBJ2-3; TRBD2 matches at 8 bases. This CDR3 is 17 amino acids long. Trimming at V came to 4 bases and at J to 1 base, leaving 10 bases not matched to a gene. CDR1 is KGHSH, CDR2 LQKENI, per germline. CDR3 region: CASSLAAGGLRTDTQYF. Here the CDR3 DNA reads TGTGCCAGCTCACTCGCCGCGGGGGGCCTTCGCACAGATACGCAGTATTTT.

This clonotype was detected ten times or more. This chain uses TRBV7-3 with TRBJ2-1, with D possibly matching TRBD2 (6 bases). This CDR3 is built from 15 residues. Germline CDR1 and CDR2: SGHTA and FQGTGA. V was pared by 5 bases and J by 0 bases, with 11 bases between. Written as DNA, the CDR3 is TGTGCCAGCAGCCGGGACTCCAGCTCCTACAATGAGCAGTTCTTC. This translates into CASSRDSSSYNEQFF.

The V call is TRBV5-1, the J call TRBJ2-5; TRBD1 matches 7 bases. This CDR3 comprises 16 residues. V lost 4 bases and J lost 5; bases outside the gene matches: 14. The germline V gene encodes CDR1 SGHRS and CDR2 YFSETQ. The CDR3 here is CASSPMLRQGAETQYF. DNA of the CDR3: TGCGCCAGCAGCCCGATGTTACGACAGGGCGCGGAGACCCAGTACTTC.

J is TRBJ1-4 and V is TRBV6-1; TRBD1 might be the D (5 bases). The CDR3 has 17 amino acids. The V and J ends lost 3 bases and 0 bases respectively, with 14 bases between them. CDR1 MNHNS and CDR2 SASEGT come from the germline V gene. Written as DNA, the CDR3 is TGTGCCAGCAGTGAGTATCGACAGAGCGCAACTAATGAAAAACTGTTTTTT. Translated: CASSEYRQSATNEKLFF.

This clonotype was detected a few times. The V and J genes are TRBV5-1 and TRBJ2-4, with D possibly TRBD1 on 6 matching bases. The CDR3 runs to 14 residues. Trimming shortened V by 0 bases and J by 7 bases, and 11 bases separated the two germline ends. CDR1 and CDR2 (germline): SGHRS, YFSETQ. CDR3 region: CASSLEGEPNIQYF. In nucleotides, the CDR3 is TGCGCCAGCAGCTTGGAGGGGGAGCCCAACATTCAGTACTTC.

V is TRBV29-1 and J is TRBJ1-4; D not certain. Germline V lookup: CDR1 SQVTM, CDR2 ANQGSEA. This CDR3 spans 11 amino acids. V was cut by 7 bases and J by 7 bases, with 10 bases left in between. CDR3 loop: CSGVVFEKLFF. As DNA, the CDR3 is TGCAGCGGAGTGGTTTTTGAAAAACTGTTTTTT.

This chain links TRBV7-3 with TRBJ2-1; 13 bases are shared with TRBD2. Germline trimming cut 4 bases from V and 7 bases from J; bases unmatched to any gene: 7. CDR3 length: 16 residues. Germline V CDR1 and CDR2: SGHTA, FQGTGA. The CDR3 loop reads CASSSTGTSGENEQFF. CDR3 nucleotides: TGTGCCAGCAGCTCAACCGGGACTAGCGGGGAGAATGAGCAGTTCTTC.

This sequence joins TRBV2 and TRBJ2-3; D call uncertain. V lost 6 bases, J lost 5 bases, and 9 bases lay in between. CDR3 length: 12 residues. Looked up from germline, CDR1 is SNHLY and CDR2 is FYNNEI. As DNA, the CDR3 is TGTGCCAGCAGGGAGACGAGAGATACGCAGTATTTT. It specifies CASRETRDTQYF.

The CDR3 coding sequence is TGTGCCAGCAGTTTCGGGGGGCGGAAAGAGACCCAGTACTTC. Its protein product is CASSFGGRKETQYF. The chain employs TRBV12-3 or TRBV12-4 and TRBJ2-5; D is perhaps TRBD2 (7 bases). The V end was cut by 3 bases, the J end by 3 bases, with 11 bases between. There are 14 residues in the CDR3.

This clonotype was counted many times. The CDR3 bases are TGTGCCAGCAGTTACTCAAAGGGGGGGGCCCACACTGAAGCTTTCTTT. This sequence encodes CASSYSKGGAHTEAFF. V gene TRBV6-5 combines with J gene TRBJ1-1; possible D gene TRBD1, 6 bases. Germline lookup yields CDR1 MNHEY and CDR2 SVGAGI. The CDR3 is 16 residues long. V lost 0 bases to trimming and J lost 3 bases, with 14 bases between them.

This clonotype was recorded at least ten times. The rearrangement uses TRBV5-1 and TRBJ2-5; D may be TRBD1 or TRBD2 (6 bases each). V dropped 0 bases and J dropped 7 bases, with 13 bases sitting between them. The CDR3 sequence is 14 residues long. The germline CDR1 and CDR2 sequences are SGHRS and YFSETQ. CDR3 in amino acids: CASSLALGGPTQYF. The CDR3 nucleotides are TGCGCCAGCAGCTTGGCCTTAGGGGGGCCGACCCAGTACTTC.

The sample holds a few counts of this clonotype. The chain has TRBV5-5 and TRBJ1-5; D is possibly TRBD1 (6 bases). The CDR3 is 15 residues long. V dropped 3 bases and J dropped 0 bases, with 10 bases sitting between them. Per the germline V gene, CDR1 is SGHKS and CDR2 is YYEKEE (reference sequence). In nucleotides, the CDR3 is TGTGCCAGCAGCTCACAGGGCCATAGCAATCAGCCCCAGCATTTT. Its translation is CASSSQGHSNQPQHF.

The chain links TRBV4-1 to TRBJ1-4; D remains ambiguous. Germline V gives CDR1 MGHRA, CDR2 YSYEKL. V shed 4 bases and J shed 8 bases, with 14 bases lying between them. The CDR3 is made up of 14 amino acids. CDR3 DNA: TGCGCCAGCAGCCCAGCCAAACAATCAGAAAAACTGTTTTTT. Its protein is CASSPAKQSEKLFF.

The chain combines TRBV13 with TRBJ2-3; 13 positions agree with TRBD2. Per germline, CDR1 PRHDT and CDR2 FYEKMQ (reference sequence). The CDR3 is 17 amino acids. The V and J ends lost 5 bases and 1 base, in that order; junction bases with no gene match: 6. CDR3 nucleotide sequence: TGTGCCAGCAGCCCGACCGGGACTAGCGGGGGCACAGATACGCAGTATTTT. It encodes CASSPTGTSGGTDTQYF.

Comment on this clonotype: At one of its ends the junction is not consistent with the germline gene, which may arise from a read error. The V call is TRBV7-3, the J call TRBJ2-3; 7 bases agree with TRBD2. Germline CDR1 is SGHTA and CDR2 is FQGTGA. This CDR3 is built from 16 residues. CDR3 in amino acids: CASSPHLAASTDTQNF. The CDR3 DNA sequence: TGTGCCAGCAGCCCCCATCTAGCGGCGAGCACAGATACGCAGAATTTT.

This clonotype has only a few counts. The CDR3 bases are TGTGCCAGCAGTCCAGTCATCGGGGAGACCCAGTACTTC. It encodes CASSPVIGETQYF. This rearrangement joins TRBV7-7 to TRBJ2-5; D uncertain. With 6 bases removed from V and 5 bases from J, the gap between germline ends came to 13 bases. The CDR3 contains 13 residues. Germline-derived CDR1 and CDR2 are SSHAT and FNYEAQ (reference sequence).

This clonotype showed up just a few times. This chain joins TRBV7-2 and TRBJ2-2, with 12 bases fitting TRBD1. Germline lookup yields CDR1 SGHTA and CDR2 FQGNSA. The CDR3 loop spans 16 amino acids. Losses at the gene ends were 6 bases for V and 7 bases for J; bases not matched to a gene: 9. The CDR3 nucleotides are TGTGCCAGCAGAAGTCCGGGACAGGGGGCCAGCGGGGAGCTGTTTTTT. Its protein product is CASRSPGQGASGELFF.